This T cell receptor beta chain was found in a study of T cells after yellow fever vaccination. Making TCR cDNA involved 5'RACE template switching, which added UMIs and a universal primer site. TCRdb reprocessed the 5' RACE reads via MiXCR and lists one record per CDR3 protein. The table lists around 40,000 distinct CDR3 sequences, under 8% of them singletons. Whole-study findings and limits: Clones from primary vaccination mostly reappeared after the booster (roughly 95% CD4, about 85% CD8).

Germline V gives CDR1 LGHDT, CDR2 YNNKEL (reference sequence). The V gene lost 4 bases and the J gene lost 5 bases, with 9 bases spanning the gap. The CDR3 extends over 12 amino acids. This clonotype was seen many times. The clonotype was recovered from a man younger than 40 who received the YFV17D yellow fever vaccine. The sequences come from CD8+ T cells not binding an NS4B(214-222) dextramer, sorted from PBMCs, collected 45 days after the yellow fever booster vaccination. This chain joins TRBV3-1 and TRBJ2-7; TRBD1 might be the D (5 bases). CDR3 DNA: TGTGCCAGCAGCCCTTCGGACAACGAGCAGTACTTC. This translates into CASSPSDNEQYF.